This TCR beta chain was documented in a study of CD8 T cells in ankylosing spondylitis. This clonotype was counted at least ten times. CDR1 and CDR2 (germline): SGHRS, YFSETQ. V was trimmed by 2 bases and J by 0 bases, leaving 12 bases between them. The CDR3 covers 16 residues. Via MiXCR, TCRdb re-called the 5' RACE reads, giving one row per CDR3 protein. The table has around 140,000 distinct CDR3 sequences, about 10% seen once. The chain couples TRBV5-1 to TRBJ2-1; D could derive from TRBD1 or TRBD2 (5 bases each). The sequence was collected from a female donor with ankylosing spondylitis or in good health (not recorded which). The material sequenced was blood, either unsorted or a sorted T cell fraction (not recorded which). CDR3 residues: CASSFSGHSSYNEQFF. The CDR3 DNA reads as TGCGCCAGCAGCTTCTCGGGGCACAGCTCCTACAATGAGCAGTTCTTC.